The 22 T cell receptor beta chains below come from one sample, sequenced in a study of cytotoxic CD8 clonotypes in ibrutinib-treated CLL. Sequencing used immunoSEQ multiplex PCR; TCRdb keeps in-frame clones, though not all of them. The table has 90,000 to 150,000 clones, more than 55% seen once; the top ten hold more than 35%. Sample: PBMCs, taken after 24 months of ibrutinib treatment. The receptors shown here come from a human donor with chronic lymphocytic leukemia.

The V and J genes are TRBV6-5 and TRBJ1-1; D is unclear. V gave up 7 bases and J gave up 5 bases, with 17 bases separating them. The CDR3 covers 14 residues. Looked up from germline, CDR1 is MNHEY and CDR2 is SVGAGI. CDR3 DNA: TGTGCCAGCACATCGTACCTGGGTGTGACTGAAGCTTTCTTT. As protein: CASTSYLGVTEAFF.

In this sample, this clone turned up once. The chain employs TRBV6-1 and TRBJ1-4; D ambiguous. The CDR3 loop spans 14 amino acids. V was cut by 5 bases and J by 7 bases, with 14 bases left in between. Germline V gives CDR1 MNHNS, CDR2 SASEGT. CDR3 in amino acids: CASSFLGRGEKLFF. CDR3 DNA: TGTGCCAGCAGTTTCCTTGGACGTGGTGAAAAACTGTTTTTT.

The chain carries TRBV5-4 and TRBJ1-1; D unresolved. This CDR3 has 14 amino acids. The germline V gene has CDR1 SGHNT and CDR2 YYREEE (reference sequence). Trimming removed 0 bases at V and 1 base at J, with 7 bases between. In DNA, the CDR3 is TGTGCCAGCAGCTTGGAAGAGGGGAACACTGAAGCTTTCTTT. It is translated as CASSLEEGNTEAFF.

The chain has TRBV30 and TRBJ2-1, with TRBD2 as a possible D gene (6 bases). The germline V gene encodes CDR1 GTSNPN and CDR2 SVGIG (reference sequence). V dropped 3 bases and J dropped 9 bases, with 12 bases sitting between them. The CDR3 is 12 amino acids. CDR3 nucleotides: TGTGCCTGGAGAGGAAGGGGAGGTGAGCAGTTCTTC. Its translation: CAWRGRGGEQFF.

The CDR3 region has the DNA TGCAGCGTTGATGGCGGAACCTACGAGCAGTACTTC. Translating it yields CSVDGGTYEQYF. This chain uses TRBV29-1 with TRBJ2-7; D gene ambiguous. The CDR3 spans 12 residues. Germline CDR1 and CDR2: SQVTM and ANQGSEA. V lost 3 bases and J 2 bases, leaving 8 bases between the germline ends.

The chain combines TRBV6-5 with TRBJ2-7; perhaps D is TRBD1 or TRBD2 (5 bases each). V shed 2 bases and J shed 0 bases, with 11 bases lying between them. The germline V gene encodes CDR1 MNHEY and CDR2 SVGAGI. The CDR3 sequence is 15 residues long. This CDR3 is CASSYRGAPSYEQYF. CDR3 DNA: TGTGCCAGCAGTTACAGAGGGGCCCCCTCCTACGAGCAGTACTTC.

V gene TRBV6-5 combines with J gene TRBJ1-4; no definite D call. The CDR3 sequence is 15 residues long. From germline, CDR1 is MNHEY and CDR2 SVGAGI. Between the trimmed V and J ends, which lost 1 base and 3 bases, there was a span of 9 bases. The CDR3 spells CASSYLAVANEKLFF. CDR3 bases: TGTGCCAGCAGTTACTTGGCTGTGGCTAATGAAAAACTGTTTTTT.

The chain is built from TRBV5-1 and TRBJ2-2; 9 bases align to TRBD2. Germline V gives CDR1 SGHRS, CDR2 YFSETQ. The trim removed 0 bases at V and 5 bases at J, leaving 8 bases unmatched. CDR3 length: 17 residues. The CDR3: CASSLEATGLATGELFF. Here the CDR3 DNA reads TGCGCCAGCAGCTTGGAGGCAACGGGACTAGCTACCGGGGAGCTGTTTTTT.

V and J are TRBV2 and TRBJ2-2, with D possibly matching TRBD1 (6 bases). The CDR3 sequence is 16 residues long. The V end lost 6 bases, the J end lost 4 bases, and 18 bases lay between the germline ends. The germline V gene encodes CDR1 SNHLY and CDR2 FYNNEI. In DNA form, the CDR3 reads TGTGCCAGCAGCGTAACAGGGATTGGGAGCACCGGGGAGCTGTTTTTT. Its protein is CASSVTGIGSTGELFF.

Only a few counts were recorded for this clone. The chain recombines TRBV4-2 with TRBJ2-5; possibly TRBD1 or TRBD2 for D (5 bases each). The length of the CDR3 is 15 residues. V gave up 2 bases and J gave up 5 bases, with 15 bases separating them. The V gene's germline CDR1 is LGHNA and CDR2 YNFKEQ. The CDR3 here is CASSQPGTGEETQYF. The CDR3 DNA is TGTGCCAGCAGCCAACCCGGGACCGGAGAGGAGACCCAGTACTTC.

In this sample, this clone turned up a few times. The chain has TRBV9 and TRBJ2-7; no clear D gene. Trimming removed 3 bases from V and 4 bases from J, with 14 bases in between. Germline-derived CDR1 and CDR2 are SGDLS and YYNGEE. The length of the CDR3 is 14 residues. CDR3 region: CASSASPRVYEQYF. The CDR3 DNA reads TGTGCCAGCAGCGCGTCCCCTAGGGTGTACGAGCAGTACTTC.

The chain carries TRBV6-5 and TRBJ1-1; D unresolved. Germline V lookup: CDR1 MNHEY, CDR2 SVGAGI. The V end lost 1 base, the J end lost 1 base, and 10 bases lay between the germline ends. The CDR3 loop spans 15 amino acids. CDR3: CASSYLGIQNTEAFF. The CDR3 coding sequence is TGTGCCAGCAGTTACTTAGGAATACAGAACACTGAAGCTTTCTTT.

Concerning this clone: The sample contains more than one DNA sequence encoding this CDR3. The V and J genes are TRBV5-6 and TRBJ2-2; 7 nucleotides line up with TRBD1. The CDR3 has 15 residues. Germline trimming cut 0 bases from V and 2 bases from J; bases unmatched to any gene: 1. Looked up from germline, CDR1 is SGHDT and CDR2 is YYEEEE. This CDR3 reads CASSLGDRNTGELFF. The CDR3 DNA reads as TGTGCCAGCAGCTTGGGGGACAGAAACACCGGGGAGCTGTTTTTT.

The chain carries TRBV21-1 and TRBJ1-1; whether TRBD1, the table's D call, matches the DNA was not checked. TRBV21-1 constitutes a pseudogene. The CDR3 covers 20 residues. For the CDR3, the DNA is TGTGCCAGCAGCAAAAGGACCATGCCCAGGGTTTTTGAAGTGAACACTGAAGCTTTCTTT. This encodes CASSKRTMPRVFEVNTEAFF.

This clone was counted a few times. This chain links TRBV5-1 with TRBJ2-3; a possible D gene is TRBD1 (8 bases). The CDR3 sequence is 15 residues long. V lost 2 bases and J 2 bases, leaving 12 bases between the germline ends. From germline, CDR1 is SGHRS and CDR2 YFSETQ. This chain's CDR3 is CASSLQGGFTDTQYF. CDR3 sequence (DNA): TGCGCCAGCAGCTTACAGGGGGGGTTCACAGATACGCAGTATTTT.

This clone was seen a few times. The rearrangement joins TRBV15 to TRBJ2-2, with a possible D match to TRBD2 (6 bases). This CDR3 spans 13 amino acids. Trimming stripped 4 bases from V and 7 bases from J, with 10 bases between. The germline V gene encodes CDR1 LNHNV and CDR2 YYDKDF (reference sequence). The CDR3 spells CATSTGVGGELFF. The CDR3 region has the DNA TGTGCCACCAGCACGGGGGTTGGCGGGGAGCTGTTTTTT.

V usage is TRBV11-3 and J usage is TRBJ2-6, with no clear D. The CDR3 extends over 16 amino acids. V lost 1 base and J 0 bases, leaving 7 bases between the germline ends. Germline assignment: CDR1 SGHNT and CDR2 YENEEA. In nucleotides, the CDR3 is TGTGCCAGCAGCTTAGCCCAGAACTCTGGGGCCAACGTCCTGACTTTC. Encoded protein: CASSLAQNSGANVLTF.

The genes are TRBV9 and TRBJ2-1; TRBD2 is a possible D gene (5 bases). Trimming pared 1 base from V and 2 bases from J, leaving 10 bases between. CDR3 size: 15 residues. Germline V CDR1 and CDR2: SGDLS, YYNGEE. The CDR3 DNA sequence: TGTGCCAGCAGCGTACTAGCAGAAACCTACAATGAGCAGTTCTTC. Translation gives CASSVLAETYNEQFF. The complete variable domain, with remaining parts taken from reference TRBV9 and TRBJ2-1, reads DSGVTQTPKHLITATGQRVTLRCSPRSGDLSVYWYQQSLDQGLQFLIQYYNGEERAKGNILERFSAQQFPDLHSELNLSSLELGDSALYFCASSVLAETYNEQFFGPGTRLTVL.

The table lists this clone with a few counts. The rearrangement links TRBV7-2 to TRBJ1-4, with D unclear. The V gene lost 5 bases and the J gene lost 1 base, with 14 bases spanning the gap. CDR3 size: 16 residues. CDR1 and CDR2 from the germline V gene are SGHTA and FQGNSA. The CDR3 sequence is CASSRKAGRTNEKLFF. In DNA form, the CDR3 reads TGTGCCAGCAGCCGGAAGGCGGGAAGAACTAATGAAAAACTGTTTTTT.

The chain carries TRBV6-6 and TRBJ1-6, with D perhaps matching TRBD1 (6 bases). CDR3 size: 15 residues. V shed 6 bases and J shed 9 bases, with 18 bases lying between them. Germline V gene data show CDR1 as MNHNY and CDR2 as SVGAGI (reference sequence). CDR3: CASSRGQLMGSPLHF. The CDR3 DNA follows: TGTGCCAGCAGCCGCGGACAGCTAATGGGTTCACCCCTCCACTTT.

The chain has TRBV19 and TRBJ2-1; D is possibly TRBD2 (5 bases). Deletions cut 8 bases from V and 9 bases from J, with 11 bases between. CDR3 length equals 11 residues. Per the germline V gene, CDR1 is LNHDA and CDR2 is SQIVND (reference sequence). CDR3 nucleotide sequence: TGTGCCAGTTGGGAGAAGGGTGAGCAGTTCTTC. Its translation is CASWEKGEQFF.

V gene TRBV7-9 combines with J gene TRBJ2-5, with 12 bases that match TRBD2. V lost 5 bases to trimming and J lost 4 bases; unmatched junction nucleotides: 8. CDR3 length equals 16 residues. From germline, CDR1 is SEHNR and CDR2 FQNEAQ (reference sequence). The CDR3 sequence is CASSLSSGGAVETQYF. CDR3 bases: TGTGCCAGCAGCCTGTCTAGCGGGGGGGCGGTAGAGACCCAGTACTTC.